A selection of T cell receptor beta chains follows, all from one sample in a study of cytomegalovirus exposure and HLA in healthy donors. The table came from immunoSEQ multiplex PCR; TCRdb's copy has only in-frame clones and leaves some out. The sample holds about 170,000 clones, over 75% seen once. The sample comprised PBMCs. These receptor sequences come from a woman aged 45-65 years in good health and CMV-seropositive. Each CDR3 is given with its conserved first and last residue. Fields, in order: J gene, V gene, D gene, clone size, CDR3 DNA, CDR3 protein. The D gene is left open where the match is weak. For some rows the clone size is stated as once, few or many, or as a class when expanded; others skip it.

>TRBJ1-2|TRBV27|NA|NA
TGTGCCAGCAGTCCTACTTACACCTCCCCAGGGGGCTACACCTTC
CASSPTYTSPGGYTF
>TRBJ2-2|TRBV2|TRBD1|NA
TGTGCCAGCAGGATACAGGGGGCCGGGGAGCTGTTTTTT
CASRIQGAGELFF
>TRBJ2-7|TRBV4-2|TRBD2|NA
TGTGCCAGCAGCCAAGTCCTAGGACTAGCGGGAACCGCGTCCTACGAGCAGTACTTC
CASSQVLGLAGTASYEQYF
>TRBJ2-3|TRBV13|TRBD2|few
TGTGCCAGCAGCCCCACTAGCGTCCCAGATACGCAGTATTTT
CASSPTSVPDTQYF
>TRBJ2-7|TRBV7-2|TRBD2|few
TGTGCCAGCAGCCCCCAAACTACTAGCGGTAACGAGCAGTACTTC
CASSPQTTSGNEQYF
>TRBJ1-4|TRBV5-1|NA|NA
TGCGCCAGCAGCTTGGCCGGACAGCCCAATGAAAAACTGTTTTTT
CASSLAGQPNEKLFF
>TRBJ1-2|TRBV6-5|NA|NA
TGTGCCAGCAGATCAAGCCAACTTCTAAACTATGGCTACACCTTC
CASRSSQLLNYGYTF
>TRBJ1-1|TRBV27|NA|once
TGTGCCAGCAGTCTACAGGGAAATCTAGAAGCTTTCTTT
CASSLQGNLEAFF
>TRBJ2-2|TRBV18|TRBD2|NA
TGTGCCAGCTCACCACCGGGACTAGCAAACACCGGGGAGCTGTTTTTT
CASSPPGLANTGELFF
>TRBJ2-5|TRBV30|NA|few
TGTGCCTGGAGTGTAGGGGTTGGGGGAGGCGAGACCCAGTACTTC
CAWSVGVGGGETQYF
>TRBJ2-7|TRBV2|NA|NA
TGTGCCAGCAGTCTGAGCTCCTACGAGCAGTACTTC
CASSLSSYEQYF
>TRBJ2-1|TRBV4-2|TRBD2|NA
TGTGCCACCCCGGGGGGGAAAACTAGCGGGAGGCAGAGCTCCTACAATGAGCAGTTCTTC
CATPGGKTSGRQSSYNEQFF
>TRBJ1-5|TRBV5-5|NA|once
TGTGCCAGCAGCTTGTGGGGCCTAATCAATCAGCCCCAGCATTTT
CASSLWGLINQPQHF
>TRBJ1-5|TRBV28|NA|NA
TGTGCCAGCAGTTTAGGGGGCGCGATGAACAATCAGCCCCAGCATTTT
CASSLGGAMNNQPQHF
>TRBJ2-7|TRBV2|TRBD1|NA
TGTGCCAGCAGTGGTAGAACCGGGACAGGGATGAACGAGCAGTACTTC
CASSGRTGTGMNEQYF
>TRBJ2-2|TRBV19|TRBD1|NA
TGTGCCAGTAGTATAGAACAGGGGGCGAACACCGGGGAGCTGTTTTTT
CASSIEQGANTGELFF
>TRBJ1-1|TRBV4-3|NA|NA
TGCGCCAGCAGCCAAGGAGAGAACACTGAAGCTTTCTTT
CASSQGENTEAFF
>TRBJ2-7|TRBV15|TRBD1|NA
TGTGCCACCAGCAGGCTAGGGACAGGGGGTTTCTACGAGCAGTACTTC
CATSRLGTGGFYEQYF
>TRBJ1-2|TRBV9|TRBD1|NA
TGTGCCAGCAGCGTAGGGACAGGGGGCGCGGGAGGCTACACCTTC
CASSVGTGGAGGYTF
>TRBJ1-2|TRBV7-9|TRBD1|once
TGTGCCAGCAGCACAACAGGGGGCATAGGGTTCGGTGGCTACACCTTC
CASSTTGGIGFGGYTF
>TRBJ1-4|TRBV7-9|NA|NA
TGTGCCAGCAGCTCATCGGTTTGGAGGGTGGGAGAAAAACTGTTTTTT
CASSSSVWRVGEKLFF
>TRBJ1-1|TRBV28|TRBD1|NA
TGTGCCAGCAGTCCCTGGGACAGGGGTAACACTGAAGCTTTCTTT
CASSPWDRGNTEAFF
>TRBJ2-7|TRBV5-6|NA|NA
TGTGCCAGCAGTCGGGACACCTCCTACGAGCAGTACTTC
CASSRDTSYEQYF
>TRBJ2-7|TRBV7-2|TRBD2|NA
TGTGCCAGCAGCTTAGCCTCCGGGACTATCTACGAGCAGTACTTC
CASSLASGTIYEQYF
>TRBJ1-1|TRBV5-1|TRBD1|NA
TGCGCCAGCAGCCAAGGGACAGGGAACACTGAAGCTTTCTTT
CASSQGTGNTEAFF
>TRBJ2-1|TRBV5-6|NA|NA
TGTGCCAGCAGCGGCCCCAGGGGAAATGAGCAGTTCTTC
CASSGPRGNEQFF
>TRBJ2-7|TRBV7-6|NA|NA
TGTGCCAGCAGCTCCTTACAGGGTGCCGTCGAGCAGTACTTC
CASSSLQGAVEQYF